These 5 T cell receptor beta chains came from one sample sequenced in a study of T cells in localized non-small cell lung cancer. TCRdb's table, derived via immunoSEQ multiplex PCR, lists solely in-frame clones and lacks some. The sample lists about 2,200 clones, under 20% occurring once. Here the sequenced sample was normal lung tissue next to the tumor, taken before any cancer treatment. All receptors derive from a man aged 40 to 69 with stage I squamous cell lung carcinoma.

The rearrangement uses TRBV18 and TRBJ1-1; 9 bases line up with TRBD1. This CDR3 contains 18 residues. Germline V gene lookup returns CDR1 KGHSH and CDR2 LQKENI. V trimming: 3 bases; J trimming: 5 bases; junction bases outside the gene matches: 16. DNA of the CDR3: TGTGCCAGCTCACCCGAAAACAGGGGGCAGACTCGAAGGACTGAAGCTTTCTTT. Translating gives CASSPENRGQTRRTEAFF.

The CDR3 coding sequence is TGTGCCAGCAGTTTCACGAACACTGAAGCTTTCTTT. Amino acids: CASSFTNTEAFF. This chain uses TRBV6-8 with TRBJ1-1; D is ambiguous. The length of the CDR3 is 12 residues. Germline V gives CDR1 MNHGY, CDR2 SAAAGT. V was clipped by 4 bases and J by 1 base, with 4 bases between them.

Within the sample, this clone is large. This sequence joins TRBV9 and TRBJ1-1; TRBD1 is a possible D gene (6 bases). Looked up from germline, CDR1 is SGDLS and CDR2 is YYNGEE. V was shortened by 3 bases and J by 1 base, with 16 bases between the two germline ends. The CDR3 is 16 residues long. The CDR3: CASSASTGTGNTEAFF. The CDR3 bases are TGTGCCAGCAGCGCAAGTACAGGGACCGGGAACACTGAAGCTTTCTTT.

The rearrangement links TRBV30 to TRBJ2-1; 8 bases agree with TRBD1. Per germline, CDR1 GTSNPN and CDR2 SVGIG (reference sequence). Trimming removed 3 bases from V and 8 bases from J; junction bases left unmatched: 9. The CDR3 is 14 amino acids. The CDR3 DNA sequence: TGTGCCTGGAGGGACAGGGTCCCAAAGGATGAGCAGTTCTTC. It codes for CAWRDRVPKDEQFF.

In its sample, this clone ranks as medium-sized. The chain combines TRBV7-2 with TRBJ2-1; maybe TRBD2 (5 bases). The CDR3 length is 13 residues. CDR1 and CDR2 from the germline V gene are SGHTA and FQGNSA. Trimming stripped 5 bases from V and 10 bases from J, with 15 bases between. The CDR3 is CASSPYSVGEQFF. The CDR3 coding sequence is TGTGCCAGCAGCCCCTATAGCGTCGGCGAGCAGTTCTTC. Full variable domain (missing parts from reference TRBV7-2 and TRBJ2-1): GAGVSQSPSNKVTEKGKDVELRCDPISGHTALYWYRQSLGQGLEFLIYFQGNSAPDKSGLPSDRFSAERTGGSVSTLTIQRTQQEDSAVYLCASSPYSVGEQFFGPGTRLTVL.